Here is one T cell receptor beta chain with its context. The sample belongs to a study of T cell clonotyping in hematopoietic cell transplantation. Germline V CDR1 and CDR2: SGHAT, FQDESV (reference sequence). V shed 0 bases and J shed 4 bases, with 0 bases lying between them. This CDR3 has 11 amino acids. Here immunoSEQ multiplex PCR was the method, and the copy in TCRdb shows in-frame clones only, minus some. The sample lists some 40,000 clones; about 95% were seen once. Sequencing was done on a sample of peripheral blood mononuclear cells. The chain uses TRBV11-1 and TRBJ2-5; D is unclear. This TCR was sampled from a woman aged 45-65 years in good health. Some clones in this sample may be carry-over from other donors' samples. The CDR3 loop is CASSLAETQYF. The CDR3 DNA sequence: TGTGCCAGCAGCTTAGCAGAGACCCAGTACTTC.